What follows are 32 T cell receptor beta chains derived from one specimen sequenced in a study of regulatory T cells in long-lasting Graves disease. Noted time point: newly diagnosed GD, antithyroid drugs for less than 3 months. The authors made the TCR library using RNA they extracted from PBMCs. TCR beta libraries were built with iRepertoire HTBI primers and Arm-PCR of CDR3 regions. MiXCR, applied by TCRdb to the multiplex PCR reads, yields one record per CDR3 protein. This repertoire shows over 400,000 distinct CDR3 sequences, 14% found once; its top ten account for more than 15%. These records were also assigned to another study, of T cells in Graves' hyperthyroidism and ophthalmopathy.

The specimen comprised peripheral blood mononuclear cells (PBMCs), sampled at new diagnosis, from a patient treated with antithyroid drugs. The receptor source for this set is a woman in her fifties or sixties with Graves disease.

This clonotype came up a few times. This chain joins TRBV9 and TRBJ2-1; 10 bases map to TRBD2. Per germline, CDR1 SGDLS and CDR2 YYNGEE. The CDR3 covers 15 residues. The V gene end was trimmed by 0 bases and the J gene end by 8 bases; junction bases not matched to a gene: 5. The CDR3 coding sequence is TGTGCCAGCAGCGTAGGTAGCGGGAGGTATGATGAGCAGTTCTTC. It is translated as CASSVGSGRYDEQFF. Full variable domain (rest looked up from reference TRBV9 and TRBJ2-1): DSGVTQTPKHLITATGQRVTLRCSPRSGDLSVYWYQQSLDQGLQFLIQYYNGEERAKGNILERFSAQQFPDLHSELNLSSLELGDSALYFCASSVGSGRYDEQFFGPGTRLTVL.

Many counts were recorded for this clonotype. The chain recombines TRBV3-1 with TRBJ2-3; D is unresolved. The CDR3 loop spans 12 amino acids. The germline gives CDR1 LGHDT, CDR2 YNNKEL (reference sequence). Trimming shortened V by 0 bases and J by 10 bases, and 8 bases separated the two germline ends. This CDR3 is CASSQEPDPQYF. The DNA for the CDR3 is TGTGCCAGCAGCCAAGAACCAGACCCGCAGTATTTT.

This clonotype was seen repeatedly, ten times or more. The chain has TRBV7-9 and TRBJ1-1; D unresolved. Trimming removed 5 bases at V and 10 bases at J, with 14 bases between. Germline lookup yields CDR1 SEHNR and CDR2 FQNEAQ (reference sequence). The length of the CDR3 is 12 residues. CDR3 nucleotide sequence: TGTGCCAGCAGCCGAGACCGACCGGGAGCTTTCTTT. Translation: CASSRDRPGAFF.

This clonotype was observed a single time. Since a much larger clone is just one base distant, this may be a read error. The V call is TRBV12-3 or TRBV12-4, the J call TRBJ2-1; D is unclear. V lost 5 bases and J lost 2, with 10 bases in between. The CDR3 is 14 amino acids. CDR3 amino acids: CASSDWPAYNEQFF. In DNA form, the CDR3 reads TGTGCCAGCAGTGATTGGCCAGCCTACAATGAGCAGTTCTTC.

V is TRBV7-8 and J is TRBJ1-5, with a weak D call TRBD1 (5 bases). There are 15 residues in the CDR3. CDR1 is SGHVS and CDR2 is FQNEAQ in the germline V gene. Between the trimmed V and J ends, which lost 1 base and 7 bases, there was a span of 14 bases. The CDR3 here is CASSLGEGQWQPQHF. The CDR3 DNA is TGTGCCAGCAGCTTAGGCGAGGGGCAATGGCAGCCCCAGCATTTT.

With respect to this clonotype: A read error may be the cause here, since a much bigger clone is one base away. In nucleotides, the CDR3 is TGTGCCAGCAGTCACCCGGGACAGGGGACCCACGAGCAGTACTTC. Translated: CASSHPGQGTHEQYF. V usage is TRBV27 and J usage is TRBJ2-7; 10 nucleotides agree with TRBD1. V was pared by 5 bases and J by 5 bases, with 9 bases of the junction left unmatched. The germline V gene has CDR1 MNHEY and CDR2 SMNVEV (reference sequence). The CDR3 contains 15 residues.

The table lists this clonotype with many counts. The chain couples TRBV28 to TRBJ1-2; weak D call: TRBD1 (6 bases). The CDR3 runs 14 residues. Trimming left V 6 bases short and J 8 bases short, with 19 bases between. In germline, CDR1 is MDHEN, CDR2 SYDVKM. CDR3 sequence: CASRTPGQGLGYTF. CDR3 DNA sequence: TGTGCCAGCAGAACCCCGGGACAAGGCTTGGGCTACACCTTC.

This clonotype occurred a few times. This rearrangement joins TRBV12-3 or TRBV12-4 to TRBJ1-2, with D tentatively TRBD1 (5 bases). V was shortened by 7 bases and J by 2 bases, with 14 bases between the two germline ends. The CDR3 runs 14 residues. The CDR3 DNA follows: TGTGCCAGCACCCTAACACAGGTGAACTATGGCTACACCTTC. It codes for CASTLTQVNYGYTF.

This clonotype was picked up many times. V usage is TRBV28 and J usage is TRBJ1-1, with TRBD1 matching over 7 bases. The CDR3 spans 12 residues. Germline V CDR1 and CDR2: MDHEN, SYDVKM. V was pared by 10 bases and J by 1 base, with 3 bases of the junction left unmatched. CDR3: CATWTGNTEAFF. In nucleotides, the CDR3 is TGTGCCACCTGGACAGGGAACACTGAAGCTTTCTTT.

This clonotype has ten or more counts. The chain carries TRBV11-2 and TRBJ2-1; D call uncertain. V was trimmed by 3 bases and J by 5 bases, leaving 11 bases between them. The V gene's germline CDR1 is SGHAT and CDR2 FQNNGV. The CDR3 is made up of 14 amino acids. Written as DNA, the CDR3 is TGTGCCAGCAGCTTTTACCGGGCGGACAATGAGCAGTTCTTC. It codes for CASSFYRADNEQFF.

Many counts were recorded for this clonotype. V and J are TRBV28 and TRBJ1-5, with D possibly matching TRBD1 (6 bases). V lost 8 bases to trimming and J lost 0 bases, with 17 bases between them. CDR3 size: 16 residues. Germline loops: CDR1 MDHEN, CDR2 SYDVKM. The DNA of the CDR3 is TGTGCCAGCCGGGCGACAGGATACTATAGCAATCAGCCCCAGCATTTT. Translation: CASRATGYYSNQPQHF.

The rearrangement joins TRBV11-2 to TRBJ2-7; 15 positions agree with TRBD2. Germline-derived CDR1 and CDR2 are SGHAT and FQNNGV. With 5 bases clipped from V and 5 bases from J, the junction kept 7 bases outside the gene matches. The CDR3 length is 16 residues. In DNA form, the CDR3 reads TGTGCCAGCAGCGACCTAGGACTAGCGGGAGGGGACGAGCAGTACTTC. Amino acid sequence: CASSDLGLAGGDEQYF.

The CDR3 DNA reads TGCGCCAGCAGCCGCCCGGGACAGGGGGCTTTCCATGGCTACACCTTC. It encodes CASSRPGQGAFHGYTF. The V call is TRBV4-1, the J call TRBJ1-2, with 12 bases lining up with TRBD1. CDR3 size: 16 residues. Germline V gene data show CDR1 as MGHRA and CDR2 as YSYEKL. V lost 4 bases and J lost 6; bases outside the gene matches: 9.

The chain combines TRBV3-1 with TRBJ1-4; possible D gene TRBD1, 5 bases. The V and J ends lost 4 bases and 4 bases respectively, with 16 bases between them. The CDR3 is 16 residues long. Germline lookup yields CDR1 LGHDT and CDR2 YNNKEL (reference sequence). CDR3: CASSPSGERGNEKLFF. The CDR3, as DNA: TGTGCCAGCAGCCCTAGCGGGGAGAGGGGTAATGAAAAACTGTTTTTT.

This clonotype has ten or more counts. The rearrangement uses TRBV6-1 and TRBJ2-3; 10 bases map to TRBD2. Trimming took 7 bases from V and 1 from J; bases not matched to a gene: 8. Germline CDR1 is MNHNS and CDR2 is SASEGT. The CDR3 is made up of 16 amino acids. CDR3 in amino acids: CASIPAGTSGTDTQYF. The CDR3 bases are TGTGCCAGCATCCCCGCCGGGACTAGCGGCACAGATACGCAGTATTTT.

Many counts were recorded for this clonotype. This chain connects TRBV11-1 to TRBJ1-1; no reliable D call. This CDR3 region has 16 residues. V gave up 4 bases and J gave up 4 bases, with 19 bases separating them. The germline V gene has CDR1 SGHAT and CDR2 FQDESV (reference sequence). CDR3 sequence: CASSSPLAVLGTEAFF. The CDR3 DNA sequence: TGTGCCAGCAGCTCCCCCCTGGCTGTTTTGGGCACTGAAGCTTTCTTT.

The chain recombines TRBV28 with TRBJ2-2; either TRBD1 or TRBD2 may supply D (5 bases each). V dropped 3 bases and J dropped 0 bases, with 11 bases sitting between them. Looked up from germline, CDR1 is MDHEN and CDR2 is SYDVKM. The CDR3 consists of 16 residues. CDR3 in amino acids: CASSFFRDPNTGELFF. The DNA of the CDR3 is TGTGCCAGCAGTTTCTTTCGGGACCCGAACACCGGGGAGCTGTTTTTT.

There are many counts of this clonotype. J is TRBJ2-2 and V is TRBV27; 9 bases fit TRBD1. CDR1 is MNHEY and CDR2 is SMNVEV in the germline V gene (reference sequence). V lost 7 bases and J lost 4; bases outside the gene matches: 7. This CDR3 is built from 15 residues. The CDR3 loop is CASTQGTGITGELFF. The CDR3 nucleotides are TGTGCCAGCACTCAGGGGACAGGGATCACCGGGGAGCTGTTTTTT.

This clonotype was detected only a few times. The chain links TRBV3-1 to TRBJ2-7; perhaps TRBD1 as D (5 bases). The V end was cut by 4 bases, the J end by 5 bases, with 18 bases between. This CDR3 is built from 15 residues. Germline CDR1 LGHDT, CDR2 YNNKEL (reference sequence). The chain's CDR3 is CASSRRENGKDEQYF. CDR3 bases: TGTGCCAGCAGCCGCAGGGAAAATGGCAAGGACGAGCAGTACTTC.

This clonotype was seen many times. The gene calls are TRBV7-9 and TRBJ2-1, with D maybe TRBD2 (6 bases). The CDR3 extends over 16 amino acids. Germline lookup yields CDR1 SEHNR and CDR2 FQNEAQ (reference sequence). The V and J ends lost 8 bases and 0 bases respectively, with 17 bases between them. CDR3 DNA: TGTGCCAGCGAAAACGTAGCGGCGAGCTCCTACAATGAGCAGTTCTTC. This translates into CASENVAASSYNEQFF.

Here the CDR3 DNA reads TGCAGTGCTAGAGCCACGGCGGGGTCCTCCTACGAGCAGTACTTC. Its protein is CSARATAGSSYEQYF. The rearrangement links TRBV20-1 to TRBJ2-7; D possibly corresponds to TRBD2 (6 bases). Germline CDR1 reads DFQATT; CDR2 reads SNEGSKA (reference sequence). V lost 1 base and J 0 bases, leaving 13 bases between the germline ends. The CDR3 totals 15 residues.

This clonotype was detected a few times. The J gene is TRBJ1-1, the V gene TRBV11-1; TRBD1 agrees at 8 bases. CDR3 length equals 13 residues. V dropped 4 bases and J dropped 6; count of bases not matched to a gene: 4. Germline values: CDR1 SGHAT, CDR2 FQDESV (reference sequence). This chain's CDR3 is CASSYPGQAEAFF. DNA for the CDR3: TGTGCCAGCAGCTATCCGGGACAGGCTGAAGCTTTCTTT.

This clonotype was picked up a small number of times. The chain couples TRBV19 to TRBJ1-1; D gene ambiguous. CDR3 length: 13 residues. Germline CDR1 is LNHDA and CDR2 is SQIVND (reference sequence). Trimming left V 4 bases short and J 0 bases short, with 6 bases between. The CDR3: CASSNAVNTEAFF. The CDR3 DNA reads TGTGCCAGTAGTAATGCGGTGAACACTGAAGCTTTCTTT.

This clonotype was observed many times. The rearrangement joins TRBV5-1 to TRBJ2-5; possibly TRBD1 for D (6 bases). The CDR3 covers 15 residues. Deletions cut 4 bases from V and 5 bases from J, with 18 bases between. In germline, CDR1 is SGHRS, CDR2 YFSETQ. The CDR3 protein is CASSIPGTTGETQYF. DNA for the CDR3: TGCGCCAGCAGCATCCCCGGGACAACAGGGGAGACCCAGTACTTC.

This clonotype was seen many times. This chain connects TRBV11-2 to TRBJ2-1; D uncertain. The CDR3 covers 15 residues. The V end lost 2 bases, the J end lost 2 bases, and 10 bases lay between the germline ends. Germline-derived CDR1 and CDR2 are SGHAT and FQNNGV. CDR3 in DNA: TGTGCCAGCAGCTTACGCGCACCTCCCTACAATGAGCAGTTCTTC. Protein product: CASSLRAPPYNEQFF.

This clonotype came up many times. This chain uses TRBV12-5 with TRBJ1-1; D unresolved. The CDR3 is 14 amino acids. CDR1 and CDR2 (germline): LGHNT, FRNRAP. With 6 bases removed from V and 7 bases from J, the gap between germline ends came to 18 bases. CDR3 loop: CASGPPGYPSEAFF. The CDR3 DNA is TGTGCTAGTGGCCCCCCCGGTTATCCCAGTGAAGCTTTCTTT.

The table lists this clonotype with a few counts. The rearrangement joins TRBV28 to TRBJ1-5; D gene uncertain. Trimming left V 5 bases short and J 9 bases short, with 8 bases between. In germline, CDR1 is MDHEN, CDR2 SYDVKM. The length of the CDR3 is 11 residues. CDR3 residues: CASSAYRPQHF. In DNA form, the CDR3 reads TGTGCCAGCAGTGCCTATAGGCCCCAGCATTTT.

V gene TRBV29-1 combines with J gene TRBJ2-1; 12 positions match TRBD2. The CDR3 contains 15 residues. Germline CDR1 SQVTM, CDR2 ANQGSEA. After removal of 6 bases from V and 6 bases from J, the junction contained 9 bases not matched to a gene. The CDR3 here is CSVAPTSGRSNEQFF. The DNA for the CDR3 is TGCAGCGTAGCTCCGACTAGCGGGAGAAGCAATGAGCAGTTCTTC.

This clonotype has at least ten counts. The chain links TRBV5-1 to TRBJ2-7, with 7 bases matching TRBD1. Germline trimming cut 4 bases from V and 1 base from J; bases unmatched to any gene: 5. This CDR3 contains 14 residues. The germline gives CDR1 SGHRS, CDR2 YFSETQ. The CDR3 reads CASSPPGQSYEQYF. CDR3 DNA: TGCGCCAGCAGCCCGCCGGGACAGTCCTACGAGCAGTACTTC.

This clonotype was recorded many times. The V call is TRBV6-2 or TRBV6-3, the J call TRBJ1-1; 7 nucleotides align to TRBD1. Germline V gene lookup returns CDR1 MNHEY and CDR2 SVGEGT. This CDR3 region has 14 residues. V trimming: 6 bases; J trimming: 0 bases; junction bases outside the gene matches: 4. The CDR3 DNA sequence: TGTGCCAGCAGAATAACAGGGGTGAACACTGAAGCTTTCTTT. Its protein product is CASRITGVNTEAFF.

The sample holds many counts of this clonotype. The chain has TRBV24-1 and TRBJ2-1, with D perhaps matching TRBD2 (6 bases). CDR1 is KGHDR and CDR2 is SFDVKD in the germline V gene. The CDR3 sequence is 16 residues long. The V end was cut by 2 bases, the J end by 0 bases, with 10 bases between. The CDR3 sequence: CATSDSWEDSYNEQFF. Written as DNA, the CDR3 is TGTGCCACCAGTGATTCGTGGGAGGACTCCTACAATGAGCAGTTCTTC.

There are many counts of this clonotype. V usage is TRBV29-1 and J usage is TRBJ2-5; no firm D call. This CDR3 is 11 amino acids long. CDR1 and CDR2 (germline): SQVTM, ANQGSEA. V was trimmed by 6 bases and J by 5 bases, leaving 10 bases between them. The CDR3 sequence is CSVLSAETQYF. For the CDR3, the DNA is TGCAGCGTACTGTCCGCGGAGACCCAGTACTTC.